The clone carrying this TCR beta chain was observed many times. The sequence runs out 3 residues before the end of the CDR3; the remainder is reconstructed from the germline J gene. This record comes from a study of T cell clonality in common variable immunodeficiency. Trimming removed 4 bases at V and 5 bases at J, with 11 bases between. In germline, CDR1 is SGHNT, CDR2 YYREEE (reference sequence). The CDR3 length is 13 residues. Assay used: immunoSEQ multiplex PCR; TCRdb lists only in-frame clones, some missing. The sample yields 75,000 to 85,000 clones, without any singletons. This chain links TRBV5-4 with TRBJ2-3, with a tentative D call TRBD2 (6 bases). Specimen: peripheral blood mononuclear cells. The TCR was taken from a person aged 18-70 years in good health. CDR3 DNA, as far as it was read: TGTGCCAGCAGCCGACTAGAACTAGATACG. Translation gives CASSRLELDT. In full, the CDR3 reads CASSRLELDTQYF.